These T cell receptor beta chains were read from a single sample in a study of T-cell memory formation after mild COVID-19. TCRdb used MiXCR to reprocess the 5' RACE reads, holding one entry per CDR3 protein. Altogether fewer than 650,000 distinct CDR3 sequences are present, 15% to 20% being singletons, with the ten largest covering less than 10%. Material for sequencing was PBMCs or a T cell subset sorted from them (not recorded which). The receptors were gathered from an adult woman who had mild COVID-19 (a few samples of this study predate the infection). Cell type and time point are not known. Each CDR3 is given with its conserved first and last residue.

j_call v_call cdr3_length cdr3_aa
TRBJ2-7 TRBV5-1 14 CASSYRQGPYEQYF
TRBJ1-5 TRBV4-1 18 CASSYGTGGSLGNQPQHF
TRBJ1-5 TRBV6-5 15 CASSYGWGGGQPQHF
TRBJ1-1 TRBV29-1 11 CSADRGIEAFF
TRBJ2-2 TRBV20-1 14 CSVPRWDGTGELFF
TRBJ2-3 TRBV5-1 14 CASSWRTRDDTQYF
TRBJ1-5 TRBV18 16 CASSQGPVTFNQPQHF
TRBJ1-2 TRBV3-1 15 CASSQDSAGPYGYTF
TRBJ2-6 TRBV19 15 CATHPANSGANVLTF
TRBJ1-3 TRBV20-1 15 CSARDLESSGNTIYF
TRBJ1-5 TRBV4-3 15 CASSQEAGTFQPQHF
TRBJ1-2 TRBV29-1 16 CSVGGTESSRNYGYTF
TRBJ2-3 TRBV7-6 15 CASSLVGQDTDTQYF
TRBJ2-1 TRBV6-6 15 CASSPDGNSYNEQFF
TRBJ1-5 TRBV20-1 15 CSARPGTGSNQPQHF
TRBJ2-7 TRBV6-2/TRBV6-3 15 CASSNPGHGSYEQYF
TRBJ2-2 TRBV9 14 CASSVTGVTGELFF
TRBJ2-1 TRBV29-1 13 CSVEFSAYNEQFF
TRBJ2-3 TRBV14 15 CASSPRQGAWDTQYF
TRBJ2-2 TRBV6-5 17 CASSYFRLAGSAGELFF
TRBJ2-4 TRBV29-1 14 CSVARGTAKNIQYF
TRBJ1-1 TRBV20-1 14 CSARRGVENTEAFF
TRBJ2-1 TRBV4-1 16 CASSPTSGGDYNEQFF
TRBJ2-5 TRBV7-2 19 CASSLSFAGGYPPEETQYF
TRBJ2-7 TRBV10-3 13 CAISVTGTHEQYF
TRBJ1-6 TRBV9 15 CASSVVGTGNSPLHF
TRBJ2-7 TRBV4-1 15 CASSQTGSGSYEQYF
TRBJ2-1 TRBV12-5 16 CASGFAVAGVNNEQFF
TRBJ2-7 TRBV3-1 14 CASSQDDSTREQYF
TRBJ1-1 TRBV11-2 16 CASSLVRPRGNTEAFF
TRBJ1-2 TRBV6-1 13 CASSAEGARGYTF
TRBJ2-4 TRBV29-1 14 CSVVDRVAKNIQYF
TRBJ2-1 TRBV3-1 16 CASAGDQGALLNEQFF
TRBJ2-1 TRBV9 16 CASSALAGGPRNEQFF